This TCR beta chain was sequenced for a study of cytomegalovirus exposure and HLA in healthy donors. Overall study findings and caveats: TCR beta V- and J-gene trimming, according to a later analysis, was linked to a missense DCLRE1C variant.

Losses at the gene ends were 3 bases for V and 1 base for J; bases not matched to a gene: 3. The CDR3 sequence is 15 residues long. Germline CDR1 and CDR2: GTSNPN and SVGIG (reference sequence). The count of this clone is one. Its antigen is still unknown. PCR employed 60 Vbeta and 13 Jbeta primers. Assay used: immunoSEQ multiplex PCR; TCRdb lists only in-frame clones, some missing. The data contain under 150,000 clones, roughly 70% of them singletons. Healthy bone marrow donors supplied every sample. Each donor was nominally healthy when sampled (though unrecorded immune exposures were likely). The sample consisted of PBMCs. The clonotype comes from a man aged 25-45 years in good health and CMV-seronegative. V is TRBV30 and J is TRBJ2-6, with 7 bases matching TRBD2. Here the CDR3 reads CAWSGLVSGANVLTF. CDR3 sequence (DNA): TGTGCCTGGAGCGGACTAGTTTCTGGGGCCAACGTCCTGACTTTC.